These 8 T cell receptor beta chains were sequenced from one sample in a study of Ad26.COV2.S vaccination and SARS-CoV-2 variants. The method was immunoSEQ multiplex PCR; TCRdb's version includes in-frame clones alone and lacks a portion of them. This table holds about 350,000 clones, approximately 81% found once. Treatment given: some 20 received Ad26.COV2.S at low or high dose, single or two shots; roughly 5 received placebo; per-sample allocation not given. The samples were gathered on day 63 after the first injection of vaccine or placebo. Sequencing was performed on peripheral blood, taken in a trial of Ad26.COV2.S vaccine versus placebo. These receptors originate from a person between 18 and 59 years old who received the Ad26.COV2.S COVID-19 vaccine or a placebo.

This clone has a single count. The rearrangement links TRBV13 to TRBJ2-1; perhaps D is TRBD1 or TRBD2 (6 bases each). Looked up from germline, CDR1 is PRHDT and CDR2 is FYEKMQ (reference sequence). This CDR3 region has 14 residues. V shed 3 bases and J shed 6 bases, with 12 bases lying between them. The CDR3 DNA reads as TGTGCCAGCAGCTTCCGGGGGCCGATCAATGAGCAGTTCTTC. It translates to CASSFRGPINEQFF.

The gene calls are TRBV13 and TRBJ2-1; D could derive from TRBD1 or TRBD2 (6 bases each). The CDR3 contains 15 residues. Deletions cut 4 bases from V and 9 bases from J, with 19 bases between. From germline, CDR1 is PRHDT and CDR2 FYEKMQ (reference sequence). CDR3 residues: CASSSKVWGRGEQFF. CDR3 DNA sequence: TGTGCCAGCAGCTCCAAGGTTTGGGGGCGGGGTGAGCAGTTCTTC.

The chain recombines TRBV6-6 with TRBJ2-1, with TRBD2 identical over 12 bases. Per germline, CDR1 MNHNY and CDR2 SVGAGI (reference sequence). The CDR3 contains 14 residues. The junction had 4 bases not matched to a gene; V was cut back by 5 bases and J by 8 bases. CDR3 sequence: CASSVTSGSHEQFF. CDR3 nucleotide sequence: TGTGCCAGCAGTGTGACTAGCGGGAGCCATGAGCAGTTCTTC.

The chain is built from TRBV5-4 and TRBJ2-1; 14 bases align to TRBD2. Germline V CDR1 and CDR2: SGHNT, YYREEE (reference sequence). Trimming removed 2 bases from V and 13 bases from J; junction bases left unmatched: 8. CDR3 length: 15 amino acids. The CDR3 sequence is CASSFGTSGRQEQFF. The CDR3 DNA reads TGTGCCAGCAGCTTCGGGACTAGCGGGAGACAGGAACAGTTCTTC.

The chain employs TRBV27 and TRBJ2-1; 11 bases are a match to TRBD2. The CDR3 runs 14 residues. Germline trimming cut 5 bases from V and 7 bases from J; bases unmatched to any gene: 4. The germline V gene encodes CDR1 MNHEY and CDR2 SMNVEV (reference sequence). The CDR3 coding sequence is TGTGCCAGCAGTATTATAGCGGGAGGGAATGAGCAGTTCTTC. Its protein product is CASSIIAGGNEQFF.

This clone was counted once. This rearrangement joins TRBV24-1 to TRBJ2-7; TRBD1 agrees at 8 bases. This CDR3 contains 17 residues. J was trimmed by 7 bases and V by 3 bases; bases with no gene match: 16. Looked up from germline, CDR1 is KGHDR and CDR2 is SFDVKD. CDR3: CATSDRGTGTGFLEQYF. DNA of the CDR3: TGTGCCACCAGTGATCGGGGAACCGGGACAGGTTTTTTGGAGCAGTACTTC.

The CDR3 is CASSPGLLNTEAFF. CDR3 bases: TGTGCCAGCAGCCCGGGACTCCTGAACACTGAAGCTTTCTTT. This chain uses TRBV5-8 with TRBJ1-1, with a possible D match to TRBD1 (5 bases). This CDR3 is 14 amino acids long. Germline V lookup: CDR1 SGHTS, CDR2 YDEGEE. Trimming cost V 4 bases and J 0 bases, with 10 bases left between them.

The V gene is TRBV18, the J gene TRBJ1-4; 9 positions match TRBD1. V was pared by 3 bases and J by 8 bases, with 7 bases of the junction left unmatched. The CDR3 loop spans 15 amino acids. CDR1 and CDR2 (germline): KGHSH, LQKENI. CDR3 DNA: TGTGCCAGCTCACCTCCCGGGACAGGGAAGGAAAAACTGTTTTTT. Encoded protein: CASSPPGTGKEKLFF. The whole variable domain, remainder taken from reference TRBV18 and TRBJ1-4, is NAGVMQNPRHLVRRRGQEARLRCSPMKGHSHVYWYRQLPEEGLKFMVYLQKENIIDESGMPKERFSAEFPKEGPSILRIQQVVRGDSAAYFCASSPPGTGKEKLFFGSGTQLSVL.